The source of this T cell receptor (beta chain) is a study of T cells in Graves' hyperthyroidism and ophthalmopathy. Amplification of TCR beta CDR3 regions was performed using RNA transcripts as template. First-round RT-PCR with HTBI primers amplified the TCR CDR3 region. Each CDR3 protein is one row after TCRdb ran MiXCR on the multiplex PCR reads. Of hundreds of thousands of distinct CDR3 sequences in the sample, around 20% are singletons; the top ten hold 15% to 20%. The table lists this clonotype with a few counts. This clonotype was sampled from a woman between 50 and 59 years old with Graves' hyperthyroidism that later progressed to Graves' ophthalmopathy. Specimen: blood.

The DNA of the CDR3 is TGCAGCGTTGAAGAGATGGATTCTTCCTACGAGCAGTACTTC. It encodes CSVEEMDSSYEQYF. V gene TRBV29-1 combines with J gene TRBJ2-7; no clear D gene. The CDR3 covers 14 residues. Trimming removed 0 bases at V and 1 base at J, with 10 bases between. Germline-derived CDR1 and CDR2 are SQVTM and ANQGSEA.